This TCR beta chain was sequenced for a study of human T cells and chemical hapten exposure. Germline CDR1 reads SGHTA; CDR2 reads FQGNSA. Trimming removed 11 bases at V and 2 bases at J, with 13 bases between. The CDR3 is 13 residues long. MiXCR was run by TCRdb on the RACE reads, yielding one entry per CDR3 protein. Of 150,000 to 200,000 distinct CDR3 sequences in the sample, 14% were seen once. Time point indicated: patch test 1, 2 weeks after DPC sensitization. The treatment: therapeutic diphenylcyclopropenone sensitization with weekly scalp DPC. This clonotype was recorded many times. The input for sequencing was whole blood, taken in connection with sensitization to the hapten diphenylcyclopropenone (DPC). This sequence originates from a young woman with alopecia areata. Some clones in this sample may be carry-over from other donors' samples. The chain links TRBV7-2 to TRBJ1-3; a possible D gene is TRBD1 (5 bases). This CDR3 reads CAAAVGPGNTIYF. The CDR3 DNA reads TGTGCCGCAGCCGTGGGGCCTGGAAACACCATATATTTT.